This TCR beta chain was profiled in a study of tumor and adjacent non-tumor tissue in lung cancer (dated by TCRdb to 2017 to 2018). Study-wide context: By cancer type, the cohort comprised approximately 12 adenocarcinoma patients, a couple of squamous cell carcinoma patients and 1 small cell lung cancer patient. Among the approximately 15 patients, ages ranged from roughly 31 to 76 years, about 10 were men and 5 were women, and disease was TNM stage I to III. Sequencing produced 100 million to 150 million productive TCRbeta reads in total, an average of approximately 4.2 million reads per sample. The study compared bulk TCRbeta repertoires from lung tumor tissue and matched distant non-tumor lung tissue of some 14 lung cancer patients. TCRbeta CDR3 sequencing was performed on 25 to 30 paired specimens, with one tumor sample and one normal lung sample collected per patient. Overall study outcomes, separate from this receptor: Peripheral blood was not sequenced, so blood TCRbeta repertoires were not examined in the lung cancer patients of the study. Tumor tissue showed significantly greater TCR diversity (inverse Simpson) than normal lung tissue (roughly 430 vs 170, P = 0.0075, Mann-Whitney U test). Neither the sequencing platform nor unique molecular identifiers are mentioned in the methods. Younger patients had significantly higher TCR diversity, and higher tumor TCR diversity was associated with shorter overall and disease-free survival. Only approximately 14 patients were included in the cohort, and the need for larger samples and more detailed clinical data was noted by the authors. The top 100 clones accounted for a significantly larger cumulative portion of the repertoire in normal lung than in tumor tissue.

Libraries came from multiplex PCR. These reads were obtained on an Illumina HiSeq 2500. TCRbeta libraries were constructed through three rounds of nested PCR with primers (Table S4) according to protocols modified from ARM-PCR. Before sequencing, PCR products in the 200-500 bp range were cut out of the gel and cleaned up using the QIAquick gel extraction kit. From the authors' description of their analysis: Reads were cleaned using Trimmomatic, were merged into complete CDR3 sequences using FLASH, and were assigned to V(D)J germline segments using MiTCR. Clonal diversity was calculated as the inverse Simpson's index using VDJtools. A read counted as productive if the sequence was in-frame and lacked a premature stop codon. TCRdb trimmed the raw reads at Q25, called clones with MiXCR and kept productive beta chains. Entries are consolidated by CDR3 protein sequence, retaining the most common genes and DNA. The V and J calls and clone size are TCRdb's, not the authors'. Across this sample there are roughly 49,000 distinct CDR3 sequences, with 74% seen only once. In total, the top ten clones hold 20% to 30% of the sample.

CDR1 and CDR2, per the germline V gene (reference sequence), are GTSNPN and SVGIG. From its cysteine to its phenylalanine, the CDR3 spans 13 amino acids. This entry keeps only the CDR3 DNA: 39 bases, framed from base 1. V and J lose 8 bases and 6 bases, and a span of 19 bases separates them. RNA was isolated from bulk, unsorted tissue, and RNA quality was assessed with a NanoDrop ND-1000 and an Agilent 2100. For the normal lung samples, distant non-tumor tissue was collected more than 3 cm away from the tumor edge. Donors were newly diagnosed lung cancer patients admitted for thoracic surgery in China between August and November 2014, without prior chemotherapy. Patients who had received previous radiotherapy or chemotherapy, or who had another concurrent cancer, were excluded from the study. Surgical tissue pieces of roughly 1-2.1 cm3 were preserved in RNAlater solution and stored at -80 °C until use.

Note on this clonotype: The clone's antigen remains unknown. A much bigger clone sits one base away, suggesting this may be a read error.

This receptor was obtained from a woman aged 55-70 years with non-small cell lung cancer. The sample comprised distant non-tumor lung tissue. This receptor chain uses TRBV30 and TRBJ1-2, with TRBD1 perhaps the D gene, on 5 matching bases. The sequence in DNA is TGTGCCGCCTCGGGACGGGGGGATCATGGCTACACCTTC. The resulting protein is CAASGRGDHGYTF.